Below, 28 T cell receptor beta chains from the same sample are listed, as sequenced in a study of CD8+CD57+ T cells in acquired aplastic anemia. Profiling of TCR beta VDJ combinations and CDR3 sequences used genomic DNA as template. TCRdb re-called the reads with MiXCR, one entry per CDR3 protein. This sample has 200,000 or so distinct CDR3 sequences, with over 60% found just once. Sequencing input: sorted CD4+, CD8+, or CD8+CD57+ T cells (not recorded which) from PBMCs. The receptors here all came from a human donor with severe aplastic anemia or a healthy control (not recorded which).

This chain links TRBV15 with TRBJ2-7; no firm D call. The V end lost 3 bases, the J end lost 2 bases, and 8 bases lay between the germline ends. The CDR3 consists of 13 residues. Germline lookup yields CDR1 LNHNV and CDR2 YYDKDF (reference sequence). The CDR3 DNA reads as TGTGCCACCAGCAGGGATCTCGCCTACGAGCAGTACTTC. It translates to CATSRDLAYEQYF.

This clonotype was seen at least ten times. One end of the junction varies from germline; a read error may be responsible. V and J are TRBV7-7 and TRBJ2-2; 9 bases line up with TRBD2. The length of the CDR3 is 15 residues. Germline V gives CDR1 SSHAT, CDR2 FNYEAQ (reference sequence). CDR3 in amino acids: CASSLAGGSTGELFF. The CDR3 coding sequence is TGTGCTAGCAGCTTGGCGGGGGGGAGCACCGGGGAGCTGTTTTTT.

As to this clonotype: A read error may be the cause here, since a much bigger clone is one base away. The chain uses TRBV6-5 and TRBJ1-6; D is possibly TRBD1 (5 bases). The V gene's germline CDR1 is MNHEY and CDR2 SVGAGI. V was trimmed by 8 bases and J by 0 bases, leaving 14 bases between them. CDR3 size: 16 residues. CDR3 nucleotides: TGTGCCAGCCGCGGGGCAGGGAGCTCCTATAATTCACCCCTCCACTTT. Translating it yields CASRGAGSSYNSPLHF.

This clonotype came up a few times. The V gene is TRBV20-1, the J gene TRBJ2-7; D is perhaps TRBD1 (5 bases). Germline V gene lookup returns CDR1 DFQATT and CDR2 SNEGSKA (reference sequence). The CDR3 is made up of 13 amino acids. The germline V and J ends were trimmed by 4 bases and 4 bases, with 14 bases remaining between them. The CDR3 here is CSANVGQGYEQYF. DNA of the CDR3: TGCAGTGCTAATGTTGGCCAGGGTTACGAGCAGTACTTC.

This clonotype has ten or more counts. The V gene is TRBV6-5, the J gene TRBJ2-5; no clear D gene. The V end lost 4 bases, the J end lost 1 base, and 13 bases lay between the germline ends. CDR3 length equals 15 residues. Germline values: CDR1 MNHEY, CDR2 SVGAGI. CDR3 DNA sequence: TGTGCCAGCAGTTCCAGCATTCTAACCCAAGAGACCCAGTACTTC. Encoded protein: CASSSSILTQETQYF.

CDR3 in amino acids: CASSPQPPGLAGSDTQYF. The CDR3 DNA follows: TGTGCCAGCAGTCCTCAACCGCCGGGCCTAGCGGGATCAGATACGCAGTATTTT. V gene TRBV6-4 combines with J gene TRBJ2-3; 9 bases are a match to TRBD2. J gave up 4 bases and V 5 bases, and 16 bases lay outside the gene matches. This CDR3 is built from 18 residues. CDR1 and CDR2 from the germline V gene are MRHNA and SNTAGT.

The chain uses TRBV24-1 and TRBJ2-1; 10 bases are a match to TRBD2. V lost 9 bases and J lost 0; bases outside the gene matches: 1. The CDR3 covers 14 residues. CDR1 is KGHDR, CDR2 SFDVKD, per germline. CDR3 residues: CATSSGSSYNEQFF. The DNA of the CDR3 is TGTGCCACCTCTAGCGGGAGCTCCTACAATGAGCAGTTCTTC.

The chain is built from TRBV6-1 and TRBJ1-2; D gene uncertain. Trimming pared 5 bases from V and 4 bases from J, leaving 8 bases between. The CDR3 runs to 12 residues. From germline, CDR1 is MNHNS and CDR2 SASEGT. CDR3 bases: TGTGCCAGCAGTCGGACCTCCTATGGCTACACCTTC. Translating it yields CASSRTSYGYTF.

The rearrangement uses TRBV12-5 and TRBJ1-4; 9 positions agree with TRBD1. Germline trimming cut 0 bases from V and 8 bases from J; bases unmatched to any gene: 7. The V gene's germline CDR1 is LGHNT and CDR2 FRNRAP. The CDR3 consists of 16 residues. The CDR3 DNA reads TGTGCTAGTGGTTTGGTAGAACAGGGGGCTGGGGAAAAACTGTTTTTT. Translated: CASGLVEQGAGEKLFF.

At least ten counts were recorded for this clonotype. The V call is TRBV7-9, the J call TRBJ2-1; 10 bases fit TRBD1. From germline, CDR1 is SEHNR and CDR2 FQNEAQ (reference sequence). After removal of 4 bases from V and 5 bases from J, the junction contained 5 bases not matched to a gene. The CDR3 runs 15 residues. In nucleotides, the CDR3 is TGTGCCAGCAGCTCCGGGACAGGGGAAGACAATGAGCAGTTCTTC. Amino acids: CASSSGTGEDNEQFF. Filled out from reference TRBV7-9 and TRBJ2-1, the complete variable domain reads DTGVSQNPRHKITKRGQNVTFRCDPISEHNRLYWYRQTLGQGPEFLTYFQNEAQLEKSRLLSDRFSAERPKGSFSTLEIQRTEQGDSAMYLCASSSGTGEDNEQFFGPGTRLTVL.

In its sample, this clonotype was seen many times. This chain connects TRBV10-2 to TRBJ1-3; D is possibly TRBD1 (5 bases). Trimming removed 2 bases at V and 6 bases at J, with 11 bases between. This CDR3 has 14 amino acids. Germline V gives CDR1 WSHSY, CDR2 SAAADI. The CDR3 loop reads CASSEDSSLNTIYF. The CDR3 DNA reads TGCGCCAGCAGTGAGGACAGTTCCCTAAACACCATATATTTT.

The chain carries TRBV12-3 or TRBV12-4 and TRBJ2-7; unclear D gene. V was shortened by 0 bases and J by 9 bases, with 9 bases between the two germline ends. The CDR3 is 12 residues long. The CDR3 coding sequence is TGTGCCAGCAGTTTAGCATTATTGGGGCAGTACTTC. Its protein is CASSLALLGQYF.

The V call is TRBV24-1, the J call TRBJ2-3, with TRBD2 matching 8 bases. J gave up 2 bases and V 11 bases, and 8 bases lay outside the gene matches. Germline CDR1 reads KGHDR; CDR2 reads SFDVKD. The length of the CDR3 is 14 residues. The CDR3 nucleotides are TGTGCCAGCAGATGGACTAGCCTCACAGATACGCAGTATTTT. Translation gives CASRWTSLTDTQYF.

This clonotype was seen once. The genes are TRBV19 and TRBJ1-6; 9 nucleotides align to TRBD1. CDR1 and CDR2 from the germline V gene are LNHDA and SQIVND (reference sequence). Trimming at V came to 6 bases and at J to 5 bases, leaving 8 bases not matched to a gene. The CDR3 sequence is 16 residues long. CDR3 loop: CASRDRTGVDNSPLHF. DNA for the CDR3: TGTGCCAGTAGAGATCGGACAGGGGTCGATAATTCACCCCTCCACTTT.

The DNA of the CDR3 is TGTGCCACCAGCAGAGCTCGGACAGGGGCTAATGAAAAACTGTTTTTT. It encodes CATSRARTGANEKLFF. V and J are TRBV15 and TRBJ1-4; 9 bases agree with TRBD1. CDR1 is LNHNV, CDR2 YYDKDF, per germline (reference sequence). V lost 1 base to trimming and J lost 3 bases; unmatched junction nucleotides: 3. This CDR3 is built from 16 residues.

The chain is built from TRBV24-1 and TRBJ2-7; tentatively, D is TRBD1 (6 bases). This CDR3 is 16 amino acids long. V was clipped by 1 base and J by 2 bases, with 14 bases between them. Germline assignment: CDR1 KGHDR and CDR2 SFDVKD. CDR3 amino acids: CATSDFAGALPYEQYF. CDR3 DNA: TGTGCCACCAGTGATTTTGCAGGGGCGCTGCCCTACGAGCAGTACTTC.

V usage is TRBV7-6 and J usage is TRBJ2-7; 9 bases match TRBD1. Germline CDR1 reads SGHVS; CDR2 reads FNYEAQ. The CDR3 runs to 15 residues. V was pared by 8 bases and J by 4 bases, with 12 bases of the junction left unmatched. The CDR3 is CASLYRDRDIYEQYF. CDR3 nucleotide sequence: TGTGCCAGCTTATACCGGGACAGGGACATATACGAGCAGTACTTC.

This clonotype has only one observation. The chain uses TRBV29-1 and TRBJ2-1; 11 bases line up with TRBD2. The junction had 6 bases not matched to a gene; V was cut back by 5 bases and J by 3 bases. Germline lookup yields CDR1 SQVTM and CDR2 ANQGSEA. The CDR3 is made up of 15 amino acids. The CDR3 sequence: CSVPQGLAVYNEQFF. CDR3 DNA: TGCAGCGTTCCCCAGGGACTAGCGGTCTACAATGAGCAGTTCTTC.

This chain connects TRBV5-1 to TRBJ2-1; D unclear. V lost 0 bases and J lost 5, with 15 bases in between. Germline lookup yields CDR1 SGHRS and CDR2 YFSETQ. The CDR3 length is 16 residues. CDR3 bases: TGCGCCAGCAGCTTGGGAGTTGGGGTGGCAGACAATGAGCAGTTCTTC. Its protein is CASSLGVGVADNEQFF.

The V call is TRBV2, the J call TRBJ1-4, with 8 nucleotides matching TRBD1. Trimming took 5 bases from V and 8 from J; bases not matched to a gene: 7. The CDR3 is 14 residues long. Germline V gene lookup returns CDR1 SNHLY and CDR2 FYNNEI. The CDR3 nucleotides are TGTGCCAGCAGTAAAGGACAGGGAAGAGAAAAACTGTTTTTT. This gives the protein CASSKGQGREKLFF.

The genes are TRBV25-1 and TRBJ1-1; no reliable D call. This CDR3 comprises 14 residues. V was shortened by 7 bases and J by 8 bases, with 20 bases between the two germline ends. Germline CDR1 and CDR2: MGHDK and SYGVNS. The CDR3 nucleotides are TGTGCCAGCACCCATGGGAGGCAGCTAAACGAAGCTTTCTTT. Translation: CASTHGRQLNEAFF.

V is TRBV28 and J is TRBJ1-2; D is perhaps TRBD1 (5 bases). The germline gives CDR1 MDHEN, CDR2 SYDVKM. This CDR3 region has 15 residues. V was pared by 5 bases and J by 0 bases, with 13 bases between. The CDR3 DNA sequence: TGTGCCAGCAGTCACCACAGGATTGCTAACTATGGCTACACCTTC. Its protein is CASSHHRIANYGYTF.

This clonotype was seen repeatedly, ten times or more. The chain is built from TRBV2 and TRBJ2-4, with 14 bases identical to TRBD2. V dropped 8 bases and J dropped 0; count of bases not matched to a gene: 3. Germline V gene sequence: CDR1 SNHLY, CDR2 FYNNEI. The CDR3 consists of 16 residues. CDR3 nucleotides: TGTGCCAGCGGGACTAGCGGGGGAGAAGCCAAAAACATTCAGTACTTC. This translates into CASGTSGGEAKNIQYF.

This clonotype was found many times. The gene calls are TRBV12-3 or TRBV12-4 and TRBJ1-5, with 9 bases lining up with TRBD1. After removal of 4 bases from V and 2 bases from J, the junction contained 6 bases not matched to a gene. The CDR3 spans 16 residues. The chain's CDR3 is CASSSSTGGGNQPQHF. The DNA of the CDR3 is TGTGCCAGCAGTTCGTCGACAGGGGGTGGCAATCAGCCCCAGCATTTT.

This clonotype was seen more than once but under ten times. DNA of the CDR3: TGTGCCACCAGCATAGACAGGGGAAGAGAGACCCAGTACTTC. This gives the protein CATSIDRGRETQYF. This chain connects TRBV15 to TRBJ2-5, with 8 bases identical to TRBD1. J was trimmed by 4 bases and V by 4 bases; bases with no gene match: 5. Germline CDR1 is LNHNV and CDR2 is YYDKDF (reference sequence). CDR3 length: 14 residues. Together with reference TRBV15 and TRBJ2-5, the CDR3 gives the full variable domain: DAMVIQNPRYQVTQFGKPVTLSCSQTLNHNVMYWYQQKSSQAPKLLFHYYDKDFNNEADTPDNFQSRRPNTSFCFLDIRSPGLGDTAMYLCATSIDRGRETQYFGPGTRLLVL.

This clonotype has only a few counts. V is TRBV10-3 and J is TRBJ1-6, with D perhaps TRBD1 (6 bases). This CDR3 has 13 residues. Germline CDR1 ENHRY, CDR2 SYGVKD. Trimming cost V 0 bases and J 10 bases, with 7 bases left between them. The CDR3 spells CAISESGGSPLHF. The CDR3 DNA follows: TGTGCCATCAGTGAGTCAGGGGGATCACCCCTCCACTTT.

This chain connects TRBV7-9 to TRBJ1-4; no definite D call. CDR1 and CDR2 (germline): SEHNR, FQNEAQ (reference sequence). Trimming removed 1 base at V and 8 bases at J, with 14 bases between. The CDR3 is 15 amino acids. This CDR3 is CASSLDGVGTEKLFF. CDR3 in DNA: TGTGCCAGCAGCTTAGATGGGGTAGGTACAGAAAAACTGTTTTTT.

The chain has TRBV24-1 and TRBJ2-2; 14 bases map to TRBD2. V trimming: 10 bases; J trimming: 1 base; junction bases outside the gene matches: 7. The CDR3 extends over 17 amino acids. CDR1 and CDR2 from the germline V gene are KGHDR and SFDVKD. The CDR3 spells CATSGLAGEGNTGELFF. CDR3 nucleotide sequence: TGTGCCACATCGGGACTAGCGGGAGAGGGGAACACCGGGGAGCTGTTTTTT.